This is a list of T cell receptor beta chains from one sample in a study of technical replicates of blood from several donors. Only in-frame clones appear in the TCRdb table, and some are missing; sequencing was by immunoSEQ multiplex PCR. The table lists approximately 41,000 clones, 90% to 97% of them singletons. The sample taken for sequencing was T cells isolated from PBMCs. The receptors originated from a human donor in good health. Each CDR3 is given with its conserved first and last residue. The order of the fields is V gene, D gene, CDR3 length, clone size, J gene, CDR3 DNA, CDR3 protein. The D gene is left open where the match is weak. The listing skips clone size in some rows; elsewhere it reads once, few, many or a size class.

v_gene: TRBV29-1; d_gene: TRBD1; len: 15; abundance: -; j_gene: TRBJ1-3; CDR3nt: TGCAGCGTGATGACAGGGACCACCTCTGGAAACACCATATATTTT; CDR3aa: CSVMTGTTSGNTIYF
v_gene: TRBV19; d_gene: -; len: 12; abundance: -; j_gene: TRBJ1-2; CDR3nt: TGTGCCAGTAGTCCCCGGACATTCGGCTACACCTTC; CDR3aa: CASSPRTFGYTF
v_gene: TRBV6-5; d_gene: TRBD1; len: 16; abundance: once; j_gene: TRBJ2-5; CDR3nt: TGTGCCAGCAGTTATCATCGTTACACAGGGGAAGAGACCCAGTACTTC; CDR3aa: CASSYHRYTGEETQYF
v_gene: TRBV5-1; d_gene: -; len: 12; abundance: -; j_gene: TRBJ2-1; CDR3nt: TGCGCCTCTAACCCGGGGTACAATGAGCAGTTCTTC; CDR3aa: CASNPGYNEQFF
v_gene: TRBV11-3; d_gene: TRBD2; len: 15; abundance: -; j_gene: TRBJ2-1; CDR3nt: TGTGCCAGCAGCCCAGGGACTAGCGGTTACAATGAGCAGTTCTTC; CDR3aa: CASSPGTSGYNEQFF
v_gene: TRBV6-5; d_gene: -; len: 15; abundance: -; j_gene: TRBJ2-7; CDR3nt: TGTGCCAGCAGTTACTTGAGGACACCGGACTACGAGCAGTACTTC; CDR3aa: CASSYLRTPDYEQYF
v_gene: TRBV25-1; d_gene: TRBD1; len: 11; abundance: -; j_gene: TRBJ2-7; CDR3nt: TGTGCCAGCAGTGCAGGGGGTGGGCAGTACTTC; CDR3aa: CASSAGGGQYF
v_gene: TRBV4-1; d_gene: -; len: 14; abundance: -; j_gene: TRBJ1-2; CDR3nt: TGCGCCAGCAGCTCGGAGGGAGTAAGGGATGGCTACACCTTC; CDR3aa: CASSSEGVRDGYTF
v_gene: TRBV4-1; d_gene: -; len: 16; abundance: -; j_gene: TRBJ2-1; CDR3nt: TGCGCCAGCAGCCAAGGGGCTTACGGCTCCTACAATGAGCAGTTCTTC; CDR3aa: CASSQGAYGSYNEQFF
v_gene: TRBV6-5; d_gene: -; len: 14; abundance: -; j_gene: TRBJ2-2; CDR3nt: TGTGCCAGCAGCCCGACAGGGAACACCGGGGAGCTGTTTTTT; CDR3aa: CASSPTGNTGELFF
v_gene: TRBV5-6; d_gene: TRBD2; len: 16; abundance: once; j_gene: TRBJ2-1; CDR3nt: TGTGCCAGCAGCTTGGAGCGGGAGGCGGCCTACAATGAGCAGTTCTTC; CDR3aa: CASSLEREAAYNEQFF
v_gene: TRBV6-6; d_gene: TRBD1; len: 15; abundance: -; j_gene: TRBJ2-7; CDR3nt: TGTGCCAGCAGTTACCCAGGGGGAAATCGTGACGAGCAGTACTTC; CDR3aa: CASSYPGGNRDEQYF
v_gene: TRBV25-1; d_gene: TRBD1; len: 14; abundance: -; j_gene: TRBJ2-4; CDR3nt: TGTGCCAGCAGTGATCTACGGACAGGGAGCATTCAGTACTTC; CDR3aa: CASSDLRTGSIQYF
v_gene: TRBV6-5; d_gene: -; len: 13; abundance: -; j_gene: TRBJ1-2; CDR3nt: TGTGCCAGCAGTTTATCAGGTCTCTATGGCTACACCTTC; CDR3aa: CASSLSGLYGYTF
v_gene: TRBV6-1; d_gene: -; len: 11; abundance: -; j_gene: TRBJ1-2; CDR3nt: TGTGCCAGCTCGTTTACTAATGGCTACACCTTC; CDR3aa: CASSFTNGYTF
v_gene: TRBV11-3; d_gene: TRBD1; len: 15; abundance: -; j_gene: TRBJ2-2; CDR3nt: TGTGCCAGCAGCCTGCAGGGGGCGAACACCGGGGAGCTGTTTTTT; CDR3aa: CASSLQGANTGELFF
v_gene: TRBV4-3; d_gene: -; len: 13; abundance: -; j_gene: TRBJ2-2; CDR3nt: TGCGCCAGCAGCCAAGGTAGCACCGGGGAGCTGTTTTTT; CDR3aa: CASSQGSTGELFF
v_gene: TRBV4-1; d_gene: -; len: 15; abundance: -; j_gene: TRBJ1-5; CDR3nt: TGCGCCAGCAGCCAAGGACAGCTCAGGGGTCAGCCCCAGCATTTT; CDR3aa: CASSQGQLRGQPQHF
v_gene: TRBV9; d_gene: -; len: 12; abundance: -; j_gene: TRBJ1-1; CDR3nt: TGTGCCAGCTCCTCAGGGATGACTGAAGCTTTCTTT; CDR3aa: CASSSGMTEAFF
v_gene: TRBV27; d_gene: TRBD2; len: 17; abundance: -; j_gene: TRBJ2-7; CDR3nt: TGTGCCAGCAGTTCCCCGGAACGAGCGGGAGGCACCTACGAGCAGTACTTC; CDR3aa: CASSSPERAGGTYEQYF
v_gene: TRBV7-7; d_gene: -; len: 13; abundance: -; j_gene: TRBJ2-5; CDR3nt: TGTGCCAGCAGCTTAGGGGGGCGCGGGACCCAGTACTTC; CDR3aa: CASSLGGRGTQYF
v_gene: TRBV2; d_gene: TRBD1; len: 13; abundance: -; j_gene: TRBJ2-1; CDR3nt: TGTGCCAGCAGGGGGACAGCCTACAATGAGCAGTTCTTC; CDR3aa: CASRGTAYNEQFF
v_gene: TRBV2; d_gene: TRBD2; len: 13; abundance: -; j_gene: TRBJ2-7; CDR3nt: TGTGCCATCTCAGCGGGAGATACCTACGAGCAGTACTTC; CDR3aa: CAISAGDTYEQYF
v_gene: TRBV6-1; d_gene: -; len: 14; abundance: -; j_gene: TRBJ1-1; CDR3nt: TGTGCCAGCCCTGAGGAACAGGGCCCCACTGAAGCTTTCTTT; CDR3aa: CASPEEQGPTEAFF
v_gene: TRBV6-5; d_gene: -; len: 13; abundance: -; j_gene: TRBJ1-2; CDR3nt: TGTGCCAGCAGTTACGGCGGCTACTATGGCTACACCTTC; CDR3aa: CASSYGGYYGYTF
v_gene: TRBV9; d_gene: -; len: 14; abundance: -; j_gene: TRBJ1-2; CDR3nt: TGTGCCAGCAGCGCCGTGACAGGCCGCGATGGCTACACCTTC; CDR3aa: CASSAVTGRDGYTF
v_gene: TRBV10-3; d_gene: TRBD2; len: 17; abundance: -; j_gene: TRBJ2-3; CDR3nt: TGTGCCATCAGTGTGGAAAGGCGCGGGGGGTCCACAGATACGCAGTATTTT; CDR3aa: CAISVERRGGSTDTQYF
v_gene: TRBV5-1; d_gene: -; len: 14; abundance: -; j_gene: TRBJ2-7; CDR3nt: TGCGCCAGCGCCTATCGAGACAGCAGGTACGAGCAGTACTTC; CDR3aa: CASAYRDSRYEQYF
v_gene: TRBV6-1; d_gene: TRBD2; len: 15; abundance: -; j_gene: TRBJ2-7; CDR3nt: TGTGCCAGCAGCCAGGGACTAGGAAGCCCCTACGAGCAGTACTTC; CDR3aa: CASSQGLGSPYEQYF
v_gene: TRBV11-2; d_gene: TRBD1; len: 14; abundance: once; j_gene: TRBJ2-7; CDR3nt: TGTGCCAGCAGCCAAGGACAGGGGGGCTACGAGCAGTACTTC; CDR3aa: CASSQGQGGYEQYF
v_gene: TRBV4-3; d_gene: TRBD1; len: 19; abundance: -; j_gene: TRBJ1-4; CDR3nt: TGCGCCAGCAGCCAAGGTGTAGGACAGGGGAGATCGGGTAATGAAAAACTGTTTTTT; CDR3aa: CASSQGVGQGRSGNEKLFF
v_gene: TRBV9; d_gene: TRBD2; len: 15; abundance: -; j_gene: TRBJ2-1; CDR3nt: TGTGCCAGCAGCGTAGGCCTAGCGGGAAAGAATGAGCAGTTCTTC; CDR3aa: CASSVGLAGKNEQFF
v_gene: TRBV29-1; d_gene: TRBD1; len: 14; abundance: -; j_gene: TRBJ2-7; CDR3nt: TGCAGCGTTGATGGCCCAGGGGGTTACTACGAGCAGTACTTC; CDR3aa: CSVDGPGGYYEQYF
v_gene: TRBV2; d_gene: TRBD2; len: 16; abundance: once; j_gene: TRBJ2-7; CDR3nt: TGTGCCAGCAGCCTTAGGGCTAGCGGGATCGGGAACGAGCAGTACTTC; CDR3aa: CASSLRASGIGNEQYF
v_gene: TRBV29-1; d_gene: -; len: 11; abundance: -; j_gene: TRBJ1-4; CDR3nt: TGCAGCGCGGCGGGGAATGAAAAACTGTTTTTT; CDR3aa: CSAAGNEKLFF
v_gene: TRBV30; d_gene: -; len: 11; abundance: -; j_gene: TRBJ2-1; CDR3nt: TGTGCCTGGAGCCAGAACAATGAGCAGTTCTTC; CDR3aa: CAWSQNNEQFF
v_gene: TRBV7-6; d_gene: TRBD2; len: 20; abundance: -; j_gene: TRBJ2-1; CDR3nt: TGTGCCAGCAGCTTAGTTCCTTTTGCGGGAGGCCCTGTCGGTGTCAATGAGCAGTTCTTC; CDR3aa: CASSLVPFAGGPVGVNEQFF
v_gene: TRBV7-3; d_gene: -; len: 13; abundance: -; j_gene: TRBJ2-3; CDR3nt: TGTGCCAGCAGCCAGACTTACTACGCAGCGCAGTATTTT; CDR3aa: CASSQTYYAAQYF
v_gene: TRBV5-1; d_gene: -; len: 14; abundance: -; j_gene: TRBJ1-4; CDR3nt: TGCGCCAGCAGCCGACAGAACCCTAATGAAAAACTGTTTTTT; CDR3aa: CASSRQNPNEKLFF
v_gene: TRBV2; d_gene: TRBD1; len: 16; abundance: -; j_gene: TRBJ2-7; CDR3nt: TGTGCCAGCAGGGGACAGACACTAGGTTTGAAGGACGAGCAGTACTTC; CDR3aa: CASRGQTLGLKDEQYF
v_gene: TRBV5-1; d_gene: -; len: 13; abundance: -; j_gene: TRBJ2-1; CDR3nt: TGCGCCAGCAGCTCCGGACTAAGAAATGAGCAGTTCTTC; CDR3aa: CASSSGLRNEQFF
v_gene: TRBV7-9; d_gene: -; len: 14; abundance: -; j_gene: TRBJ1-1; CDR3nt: TGTGCCAGCAGCTGGACAGCATTGAACACTGAAGCTTTCTTT; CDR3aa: CASSWTALNTEAFF